This T cell receptor beta chain was recovered during a study of blood T cell repertoires in COVID-19. Authors' data handling: Researchers report that nucleated cell counts were estimated from reference gene primer amplification. The protocol was immunoSEQ multiplex PCR, while the TCRdb copy is restricted to in-frame clones and leaves out a portion. V, J and clone size are those of that table, while D and trimming were read from the DNA. The sample contains around 150,000 clones, around four fifths of which appear only once. All enrollees were about 18 to 100 years old and from fewer than 25 US areas. This clone has a single count. Germline values: CDR1 SGHRS, CDR2 YFSETQ. Germline trimming cut 3 bases from V and 5 bases from J; bases unmatched to any gene: 5. The CDR3 loop spans 15 amino acids.

The TCR comes from a woman between 40 and 50 years old who had recovered from COVID-19. This chain connects TRBV5-1 to TRBJ1-4, with 9 positions matching TRBD1. Sequenced sample: PBMCs or T cells enriched from blood (not recorded which). CDR3 amino acids: CASSWGTGTNEKLFF. CDR3 bases: TGCGCCAGCAGCTGGGGGACAGGGACAAATGAAAAACTGTTTTTT.